Listed below are T cell receptor beta chains from one sample, sequenced in a study of blood T cell repertoires in COVID-19. The method was immunoSEQ multiplex PCR; TCRdb's version includes in-frame clones alone and lacks a portion of them. This table has about 300,000 clones, about 89% appearing once. The sequencing sample was made of peripheral blood. The receptors come from a man aged 40-50 years with acute or convalescent COVID-19. CDR3s include the opening cysteine and the closing phenylalanine or tryptophan. The D gene is left open where the match is weak. Size is omitted from some rows. Given values are once, few, many or a class for expanded clones.

v_call	d_call	j_call	clone_size	cdr3_nt	cdr3_aa
TRBV7-2	TRBD1	TRBJ1-1	.	TGTGCCAGCAGCTTAGCTTCGGACAGGGCGGAGGAAGCTTTCTTT	CASSLASDRAEEAFF
TRBV5-1	TRBD2	TRBJ2-3	.	TGCGCCAGCAGCTTGGCCGGGGGGGCGGGCACAGATACGCAGTATTTT	CASSLAGGAGTDTQYF
TRBV5-4	TRBD1	TRBJ2-7	once	TGTGCCAGCAGCTTTCTACAGGGGGCACACGAGCAGTACTTC	CASSFLQGAHEQYF
TRBV3-1/TRBV3-2	.	TRBJ1-3	.	TGTGCCAGCAGCCCCGGACAGCAGGTGGACACCATATATTTT	CASSPGQQVDTIYF
TRBV30	TRBD1	TRBJ1-1	.	TGTGCCTGGGTGACAGGGATGAACACTGAAGCTTTCTTT	CAWVTGMNTEAFF
TRBV19	.	TRBJ2-2	.	TGTGCCAGTAGTATATTGCCCGGGTTGAGCACCGGGGAGCTGTTTTTT	CASSILPGLSTGELFF
TRBV29-1	.	TRBJ2-3	.	TGCAGCGTTGAAGATTTTTTGCGACAGGAGAGTACAGATACGCAGTATTTT	CSVEDFLRQESTDTQYF
TRBV28	.	TRBJ2-1	.	TGTGCCAGCCTCGGACAGTGGACTAGGACGGATGAGCAGTTCTTC	CASLGQWTRTDEQFF
TRBV30	.	TRBJ1-3	once	TGTGCCGGTGGGAGGGACACCATATATTTT	CAGGRDTIYF
TRBV2	TRBD1	TRBJ1-4	.	TGTGCCCGACGACCCTGGACAGGGCAAAATGAAAAACTGTTTTTT	CARRPWTGQNEKLFF
TRBV28	.	TRBJ1-4	once	TGTGCTTCGAGGATCCGGGACTTCTATAATGAAAAACTGTTTTTT	CASRIRDFYNEKLFF
TRBV5-1	TRBD1	TRBJ1-3	.	TGCGCCAGCAGCTTGGCCGGGACAGGGGGAAACACCATATATTTT	CASSLAGTGGNTIYF
TRBV3-1/TRBV3-2	.	TRBJ2-2	.	TGTGCCAGCAGCCAAGTTAGGAACACCGGGGAGCTGTTTTTT	CASSQVRNTGELFF
TRBV5-1	.	TRBJ2-2	.	TGCGCCAGCAGCCCAGTGAACACCGGGGAGCTGTTTTTT	CASSPVNTGELFF
TRBV21-1	.	TRBJ1-2	.	TGTGCCAGCAGCAACGACAGCAACTATGGCTACACCTTC	CASSNDSNYGYTF
TRBV9	TRBD1	TRBJ2-3	.	TGTGCCAGCAGCCCCCACGAGGACAGGGCGGGACAACAGGGGCAGTATTTT	CASSPHEDRAGQQGQYF
TRBV6-5	.	TRBJ2-1	.	TGTGCCAGCAGCCGAGACAACGGGGTGGGGAATGAGCAGTTCTTC	CASSRDNGVGNEQFF
TRBV29-1	.	TRBJ1-1	.	TGCAGCGGTCGAACGGGGGACTACACTGAAGCTTTCTTT	CSGRTGDYTEAFF
TRBV24-1	.	TRBJ2-2	.	TGTGCCACCAGTGACTCCCCGGCCGGGGAGCTGTTTTTT	CATSDSPAGELFF
TRBV4-1	TRBD2	TRBJ2-7	.	TGCGCCAGCAGCCAGGCCCTAGCGGGGGGACTCTCCTACGAGCAGTACTTC	CASSQALAGGLSYEQYF
TRBV6-5	.	TRBJ2-2	few	TGTGCCAGCAGTCCTGCCGGCACCGGGGAGCTGTTTTTT	CASSPAGTGELFF
TRBV25-1	TRBD1	TRBJ1-5	.	TGTGCCAGCAGTGAATTAGGACAGGGAGAACAGCCCCAGCATTTT	CASSELGQGEQPQHF
TRBV7-2	.	TRBJ2-4	.	TGTGCCAGCAGCTTAGGGGGCGTCGGAAACATTCAGTACTTC	CASSLGGVGNIQYF
TRBV11-3	TRBD1	TRBJ2-5	.	TGTGCCAGCAGCCCGTCTCCGGGACAGCAAGAGACCCAGTACTTC	CASSPSPGQQETQYF
TRBV29-1	TRBD1	TRBJ2-3	.	TGCAGCGTGGACAGGGGGAGTACAGATACGCAGTATTTT	CSVDRGSTDTQYF